What follows are 10 T cell receptor beta chains derived from one specimen sequenced in a study of human T cells and chemical hapten exposure. Indicated time point: patch test 2, 6 weeks after DPC sensitization. Treatment reported: therapeutic diphenylcyclopropenone sensitization with weekly scalp DPC. From the RACE reads, TCRdb called clonotypes with MiXCR, one entry per CDR3 protein. The sample has fewer than 100,000 distinct CDR3 sequences; over 7.5% are singletons. The material sequenced was whole blood, taken in connection with sensitization to the hapten diphenylcyclopropenone (DPC). Receptor source: a woman between 40 and 50 years old with alopecia areata. Some clones in this sample may be carry-over from other donors' samples.

This clonotype turned up a few times. The chain is built from TRBV12-3 or TRBV12-4 and TRBJ1-1; D perhaps matches TRBD1 (5 bases). V lost 3 bases and J lost 10, with 18 bases in between. The CDR3 is 14 amino acids. The CDR3 sequence is CASSFEGRFSLAFF. CDR3 DNA: TGTGCCAGCAGTTTTGAGGGGCGGTTTAGTTTAGCTTTCTTT.

This clonotype was observed a handful of times. The CDR3: CASSPRLAGGWEQFF. CDR3 sequence (DNA): TGTGCCAGCAGCCCTAGACTAGCGGGAGGATGGGAGCAGTTCTTC. This chain links TRBV9 with TRBJ2-1; 13 nucleotides align to TRBD2. This CDR3 has 15 amino acids. After removal of 4 bases from V and 10 bases from J, the junction contained 8 bases not matched to a gene. Germline V gene lookup returns CDR1 SGDLS and CDR2 YYNGEE.

This rearrangement joins TRBV2 to TRBJ2-7; no clear D gene. V lost 3 bases and J lost 4, with 16 bases in between. The CDR3 covers 15 residues. In germline, CDR1 is SNHLY, CDR2 FYNNEI. The CDR3 nucleotides are TGTGCCAGCAGTGAGGTAGAGGCTCGACGGTACGAGCAGTACTTC. It encodes CASSEVEARRYEQYF.

In this sample, this clonotype turned up many times. The CDR3 region is CASSPQGGTTYNEQFF. The DNA for the CDR3 is TGTGCCAGCAGCCCCCAAGGGGGTACGACCTACAATGAGCAGTTCTTC. This chain connects TRBV7-2 to TRBJ2-1; possibly TRBD1 for D (6 bases). V was shortened by 5 bases and J by 2 bases, with 16 bases between the two germline ends. Germline lookup yields CDR1 SGHTA and CDR2 FQGNSA. CDR3 size: 16 residues.

Ten or more counts support this clonotype. The V gene is TRBV7-2, the J gene TRBJ2-7; D is unresolved. This CDR3 region has 15 residues. Trimming removed 1 base at V and 2 bases at J, with 12 bases between. CDR1 is SGHTA and CDR2 is FQGNSA in the germline V gene. The CDR3 DNA sequence: TGTGCCAGCAGCTTAGTATACGGCCCCACCTACGAGCAGTACTTC. Its translation is CASSLVYGPTYEQYF. The full variable domain, its missing parts supplied by reference TRBV7-2 and TRBJ2-7, is GAGVSQSPSNKVTEKGKDVELRCDPISGHTALYWYRQSLGQGLEFLIYFQGNSAPDKSGLPSDRFSAERTGGSVSTLTIQRTQQEDSAVYLCASSLVYGPTYEQYFGPGTRLTVT.

This clonotype was observed at least ten times. The J gene is TRBJ2-7, the V gene TRBV7-9; D is possibly TRBD1 or TRBD2 (5 bases each). The V gene lost 4 bases and the J gene lost 2 bases, with 12 bases spanning the gap. The CDR3 is 14 amino acids. Germline assignment: CDR1 SEHNR and CDR2 FQNEAQ (reference sequence). The CDR3 region is CASSSGTVTYEQYF. The CDR3 region has the DNA TGTGCCAGCAGCTCGGGGACGGTTACCTACGAGCAGTACTTC.

This clonotype was picked up a small number of times. The chain carries TRBV7-2 and TRBJ1-2; D uncertain. The CDR3 has 15 residues. The V gene's germline CDR1 is SGHTA and CDR2 FQGNSA. Trimming took off 1 base at V and 6 bases at J, with 15 bases between the two ends. The CDR3 sequence: CASSLGRSGMNGYTF. DNA for the CDR3: TGTGCCAGCAGCTTAGGTCGTTCGGGGATGAATGGCTACACCTTC.

This clonotype was counted a few times. CDR3 region: CASSQEKHGTDTQYF. Here the CDR3 DNA reads TGCGCCAGCAGCCAAGAAAAGCACGGCACAGATACGCAGTATTTT. The V and J genes are TRBV4-3 and TRBJ2-3; no clear D gene. This CDR3 region has 15 residues. Germline-derived CDR1 and CDR2 are LGHNA and YSLEER. V was shortened by 0 bases and J by 1 base, with 8 bases between the two germline ends.

This chain uses TRBV27 with TRBJ2-3, with no clear D. The CDR3 totals 13 residues. CDR1 is MNHEY, CDR2 SMNVEV, per germline (reference sequence). With 6 bases removed from V and 0 bases from J, the gap between germline ends came to 7 bases. As DNA, the CDR3 is TGTGCCAGCAGACGCCCTAGCACAGATACGCAGTATTTT. It encodes CASRRPSTDTQYF.

With respect to this clonotype: Just one base apart from a much larger clone, this may be a read error. The chain has TRBV3-1 and TRBJ2-3; D uncertain. The V gene's germline CDR1 is LGHDT and CDR2 YNNKEL (reference sequence). The CDR3 is made up of 13 amino acids. CDR3 coding DNA: TGTGCCAACAGCCCCGTAGTCGCAGATACGCAGTATTTT. Its translation is CANSPVVADTQYF.